One sample yielded the 30 T cell receptor beta chains listed below, sequenced in a study of blood T cell repertoires in COVID-19 (dated by TCRdb to the early 2020s). Library preparation used the immunoSEQ multiplex PCR assay. TCRdb took this table from immuneACCESS and kept in-frame rearrangements with V and J called. Such tables lack part of the clones; where checked against another copy, unresolved V genes explain under half of the gap, and the rest is unexplained. In all, the sample holds 97,000 or so clones, and roughly 78% of those were seen once. 15% to 20% of the sample is taken by the ten largest. The sequencing input was peripheral blood. All receptors come from a woman older than 75 with active or convalescent COVID-19.

As DNA, the CDR3 is TGTGCCAGCAGCTTCAGAAACTCACCCCTCCACTTT. Protein: CASSFRNSPLHF. The rearrangement joins TRBV13 to TRBJ1-6; no clear D. V was trimmed by 3 bases and J by 10 bases, leaving 7 bases between them. This CDR3 region has 12 residues. Germline lookup yields CDR1 PRHDT and CDR2 FYEKMQ (reference sequence).

This chain uses TRBV18 with TRBJ1-5; TRBD1 matches 8 bases. The CDR3 runs 15 residues. Germline V gives CDR1 KGHSH, CDR2 LQKENI. Losses at the gene ends were 5 bases for V and 4 bases for J; bases not matched to a gene: 7. Here the CDR3 DNA reads TGTGCCAGCTCAGCCGACAGGGGCGTTAATCAGCCCCAGCATTTT. Translating gives CASSADRGVNQPQHF. The full variable domain, in which reference TRBV18 and TRBJ1-5 provide the parts outside the CDR3, is NAGVMQNPRHLVRRRGQEARLRCSPMKGHSHVYWYRQLPEEGLKFMVYLQKENIIDESGMPKERFSAEFPKEGPSILRIQQVVRGDSAAYFCASSADRGVNQPQHFGDGTRLSIL.

This clone was detected once. Additional DNA sequences in this sample encode the identical CDR3. V usage is TRBV2 and J usage is TRBJ2-3; D call uncertain. The V gene lost 6 bases and the J gene lost 2 bases, with 3 bases spanning the gap. CDR3 length: 11 amino acids. The germline V gene has CDR1 SNHLY and CDR2 FYNNEI. DNA of the CDR3: TGTGCCAGCAGCCTCACAGATACGCAGTATTTT. Encoded protein: CASSLTDTQYF. Filled out from reference TRBV2 and TRBJ2-3, the complete variable domain reads EPEVTQTPSHQVTQMGQEVILRCVPISNHLYFYWYRQILGQKVEFLVSFYNNEISEKSEIFDDQFSVERPDGSNFTLKIRSTKLEDSAMYFCASSLTDTQYFGPGTRLTVL.

DNA for the CDR3: TGTGCCAGCAGCTCGAATTCACCCCTCCACTTT. This codes for CASSSNSPLHF. The chain couples TRBV11-2 to TRBJ1-6; D not certain. Germline assignment: CDR1 SGHAT and CDR2 FQNNGV. The CDR3 covers 11 residues. Trimming removed 4 bases from V and 7 bases from J, with 2 bases in between.

The chain combines TRBV7-7 with TRBJ2-3; 9 nucleotides align to TRBD2. With V trimmed by 5 bases and J by 6 bases, 12 bases remained unmatched. The CDR3 sequence is 16 residues long. The germline gives CDR1 SSHAT, CDR2 FNYEAQ (reference sequence). The CDR3, as DNA: TGTGCCAGCAGCCCAAGACTAGCGGAGACGCCGGATACGCAGTATTTT. Encoded protein: CASSPRLAETPDTQYF.

The chain combines TRBV7-2 with TRBJ1-1; 7 bases align to TRBD1. The CDR3 length is 13 residues. After removal of 5 bases from V and 4 bases from J, the junction contained 4 bases not matched to a gene. CDR1 SGHTA and CDR2 FQGNSA come from the germline V gene. In DNA form, the CDR3 reads TGTGCCAGCAGCCACAGGGGCAGCACTGAAGCTTTCTTT. Amino acids: CASSHRGSTEAFF.

This chain joins TRBV2 and TRBJ2-5; 7 bases are a match to TRBD1. V gave up 7 bases and J gave up 2 bases; unmatched junction bases: 4. Germline values: CDR1 SNHLY, CDR2 FYNNEI. CDR3 length equals 13 residues. The CDR3: CASNQGQQETQYF. CDR3 in DNA: TGTGCCAGCAACCAGGGACAGCAAGAGACCCAGTACTTC.

The rearrangement uses TRBV5-1 and TRBJ2-1; 14 bases match TRBD2. Trimming at V came to 4 bases and at J to 8 bases, leaving 8 bases not matched to a gene. Germline CDR1 SGHRS, CDR2 YFSETQ. The CDR3 covers 16 residues. The CDR3 spells CASSGTGLAGVDEQFF. The CDR3 DNA reads TGCGCCAGCAGCGGCACGGGACTAGCGGGAGTCGATGAGCAGTTCTTC.

V gene TRBV9 combines with J gene TRBJ1-3, with TRBD1 matching over 11 bases. Germline V gene sequence: CDR1 SGDLS, CDR2 YYNGEE. The V and J ends lost 3 bases and 4 bases, in that order; junction bases with no gene match: 12. CDR3 length: 18 residues. The CDR3 spells CASSEGPGQGVTGNTIYF. Written as DNA, the CDR3 is TGTGCCAGCAGCGAGGGCCCGGGACAGGGGGTTACGGGAAACACCATATATTTT.

V gene TRBV11-3 combines with J gene TRBJ2-2; D might be TRBD2 (6 bases). The CDR3 totals 14 residues. The ends were cut back, 5 bases at V and 7 bases at J, with 14 bases in the middle. Germline V CDR1 and CDR2: SGHNT, YENEEA. CDR3 in DNA: TGTGCCAGCAGCCCCCGGCCGGGGGACGGGGAGCTGTTTTTT. Protein product: CASSPRPGDGELFF.

The V and J genes are TRBV25-1 and TRBJ1-2, with 8 bases identical to TRBD1. V lost 3 bases and J lost 1; bases outside the gene matches: 4. The CDR3 extends over 15 amino acids. Per germline, CDR1 MGHDK and CDR2 SYGVNS. The CDR3 nucleotides are TGTGCCAGCAGTGACGACAGGGGCGGTAACTATGGCTACACCTTC. Translated: CASSDDRGGNYGYTF.

This sequence joins TRBV5-6 and TRBJ2-7, with 9 bases that match TRBD1. With V trimmed by 0 bases and J by 0 bases, 4 bases remained unmatched. CDR3 length equals 16 residues. Germline V gives CDR1 SGHDT, CDR2 YYEEEE. Written as DNA, the CDR3 is TGTGCCAGCAGCTTGGCGGGACAGGGTTACTCCTACGAGCAGTACTTC. It encodes CASSLAGQGYSYEQYF.

The gene calls are TRBV5-4 and TRBJ2-7; TRBD1 agrees at 9 bases. V lost 6 bases and J lost 5; bases outside the gene matches: 6. The CDR3 covers 13 residues. Germline CDR1 reads SGHNT; CDR2 reads YYREEE (reference sequence). The CDR3 coding sequence is TGTGCCAGCACACCTGGACAGGGGAACGAGCAGTACTTC. Its translation: CASTPGQGNEQYF.

Here the CDR3 DNA reads TGTGCCACCGCCCGGACAGGGCGCACCTACAATGAGCAGTTCTTC. Protein sequence: CATARTGRTYNEQFF. This chain uses TRBV24-1 with TRBJ2-1, with TRBD1 matching 8 bases. CDR3 size: 15 residues. Per germline, CDR1 KGHDR and CDR2 SFDVKD. The V and J ends lost 9 bases and 2 bases, in that order; junction bases with no gene match: 8.

This clone was recorded only once. The chain combines TRBV14 with TRBJ1-3, with D unresolved. The CDR3 extends over 15 amino acids. Germline CDR1 reads SGHDN; CDR2 reads FVKESK. Trimming pared 1 base from V and 0 bases from J, leaving 7 bases between. CDR3 sequence: CASSQVAVSGNTIYF. The CDR3 DNA reads TGTGCCAGCAGCCAAGTTGCAGTCTCTGGAAACACCATATATTTT.

There are many counts of this clone. The rearrangement joins TRBV14 to TRBJ1-6; D gene ambiguous. Germline-derived CDR1 and CDR2 are SGHDN and FVKESK. The CDR3 has 14 residues. V lost 4 bases and J lost 3, with 7 bases in between. CDR3 DNA: TGTGCCAGCAGCCCTCAGGTCTATAATTCACCCCTCCACTTT. This codes for CASSPQVYNSPLHF.

The V call is TRBV25-1, the J call TRBJ1-6; 7 bases match TRBD1. V gave up 4 bases and J gave up 5 bases; unmatched junction bases: 5. Germline V gene lookup returns CDR1 MGHDK and CDR2 SYGVNS. CDR3 size: 15 residues. This chain's CDR3 is CASSVSGGHNSPLHF. CDR3 in DNA: TGTGCCAGCAGTGTCTCAGGGGGGCATAATTCACCCCTCCACTTT.

The chain recombines TRBV7-8 with TRBJ2-5, with TRBD2 matching over 7 bases. CDR3 size: 17 residues. V lost 1 base to trimming and J lost 2 bases; unmatched junction nucleotides: 10. The germline gives CDR1 SGHVS, CDR2 FQNEAQ. Here the CDR3 DNA reads TGTGCCAGCAGCTTAGGGCAAACTAGCGACCTACAAGAGACCCAGTACTTC. Translated, it gives CASSLGQTSDLQETQYF. The entire variable domain, with the rest obtained from reference TRBV7-8 and TRBJ2-5, is as follows: GAGVSQSPRYKVAKRGQDVALRCDPISGHVSLFWYQQALGQGPEFLTYFQNEAQLDKSGLPSDRFFAERPEGSVSTLKIQRTQQEDSAVYLCASSLGQTSDLQETQYFGPGTRLLVL.

V is TRBV10-3 and J is TRBJ2-1; possible D gene TRBD1, 6 bases. The CDR3 spans 12 residues. V shed 4 bases and J shed 11 bases, with 12 bases lying between them. Germline V lookup: CDR1 ENHRY, CDR2 SYGVKD. CDR3 in amino acids: CAISGYQGKQFF. CDR3 coding DNA: TGTGCCATCAGTGGATACCAGGGGAAGCAGTTCTTC.

There are a few counts of this clone. J is TRBJ2-1 and V is TRBV7-9; TRBD2 agrees at 7 bases. Germline V gene sequence: CDR1 SEHNR, CDR2 FQNEAQ (reference sequence). The trim removed 10 bases at V and 0 bases at J, leaving 6 bases unmatched. This CDR3 is built from 14 residues. CDR3 in amino acids: CAIPGGSSYNEQFF. The CDR3 bases are TGTGCCATCCCGGGCGGGAGCTCCTACAATGAGCAGTTCTTC.

This CDR3 is CASTFLRSGRAQETQYF. The CDR3 region has the DNA TGTGCCAGCACGTTCCTCCGTAGCGGGAGGGCCCAAGAGACCCAGTACTTC. The J gene is TRBJ2-5, the V gene TRBV27, with TRBD2 identical over 11 bases. With 7 bases clipped from V and 1 base from J, the junction kept 11 bases outside the gene matches. The CDR3 is 17 residues long. Germline V lookup: CDR1 MNHEY, CDR2 SMNVEV (reference sequence).

This clone was observed once. CDR3 amino acids: CASSPTAGGRVNEQFF. DNA of the CDR3: TGTGCCAGCAGTCCCACCGCGGGAGGGCGGGTCAATGAGCAGTTCTTC. The rearrangement uses TRBV28 and TRBJ2-1; 9 nucleotides line up with TRBD2. V gave up 5 bases and J gave up 6 bases; unmatched junction bases: 11. In germline, CDR1 is MDHEN, CDR2 SYDVKM. The CDR3 is 16 residues long.

The J gene is TRBJ2-1, the V gene TRBV11-2; no definite D call. The ends were cut back, 5 bases at V and 6 bases at J, with 5 bases in the middle. Germline CDR1 reads SGHAT; CDR2 reads FQNNGV. The CDR3 contains 11 residues. CDR3 sequence reads: CASSPLNEQFF. The CDR3 DNA reads TGTGCCAGCAGCCCCCTCAATGAGCAGTTCTTC.

V and J are TRBV6-5 and TRBJ1-1; 8 nucleotides agree with TRBD1. CDR1 is MNHEY, CDR2 SVGAGI, per germline. Trimming at V came to 4 bases and at J to 1 base, leaving 5 bases not matched to a gene. The CDR3 totals 15 residues. CDR3 residues: CASSSTGTGNTEAFF. As DNA, the CDR3 is TGTGCCAGCAGTTCTACCGGGACAGGGAACACTGAAGCTTTCTTT.

The chain carries TRBV27 and TRBJ2-4; 8 nucleotides line up with TRBD1. V was clipped by 2 bases and J by 1 base; unmatched bases: 4. CDR1 is MNHEY, CDR2 SMNVEV, per germline (reference sequence). This CDR3 is built from 16 residues. CDR3 region: CASSLAGGAAKNIQYF. The CDR3 coding sequence is TGTGCCAGCAGTTTAGCAGGGGGCGCTGCCAAAAACATTCAGTACTTC.

This CDR3 is CSVRTGGNTEAFF. CDR3 DNA: TGCAGCGTTAGGACAGGAGGGAACACTGAAGCTTTCTTT. The J gene is TRBJ1-1, the V gene TRBV29-1; 7 nucleotides match TRBD1. The ends lost 5 bases at V and 1 base at J; junction bases unmatched: 4. There are 13 residues in the CDR3. Germline CDR1 and CDR2: SQVTM and ANQGSEA. Supplemented by reference TRBV29-1 and TRBJ1-1, the full variable domain reads SAVISQKPSRDICQRGTSLTIQCQVDSQVTMMFWYRQQPGQSLTLIATANQGSEATYESGFVIDKFPISRPNLTFSTLTVSNMSPEDSSIYLCSVRTGGNTEAFFGQGTRLTVV.

This chain joins TRBV24-1 and TRBJ2-1; 8 bases are shared with TRBD2. The CDR3 is 13 amino acids. Trimming cost V 2 bases and J 11 bases; bases outside gene matches: 4. Germline lookup yields CDR1 KGHDR and CDR2 SFDVKD. This chain's CDR3 is CATSDYSGEKQFF. DNA of the CDR3: TGTGCCACCAGTGATTATAGCGGGGAGAAGCAGTTCTTC.

The chain uses TRBV11-2 and TRBJ2-7; 7 positions agree with TRBD2. J lost 0 bases, V lost 5 bases, and 4 bases had no gene match. CDR1 and CDR2 from the germline V gene are SGHAT and FQNNGV. The CDR3 length is 14 residues. CDR3 sequence: CASSPGGVSYEQYF. CDR3 coding DNA: TGTGCCAGCAGCCCGGGGGGTGTCTCCTACGAGCAGTACTTC. The variable domain in full, with the rest retrieved from reference TRBV11-2 and TRBJ2-7, is EAGVAQSPRYKIIEKRQSVAFWCNPISGHATLYWYQQILGQGPKLLIQFQNNGVVDDSQLPKDRFSAERLKGVDSTLKIQPAKLEDSAVYLCASSPGGVSYEQYFGPGTRLTVT.

In its sample, this clone was seen a few times. The rearrangement joins TRBV7-2 to TRBJ1-5; a possible D gene is TRBD1 (5 bases). The CDR3 contains 16 residues. Trimming removed 3 bases at V and 2 bases at J, with 14 bases between. From germline, CDR1 is SGHTA and CDR2 FQGNSA. This chain's CDR3 is CASSLVGGPGNQPQHF. The CDR3 DNA is TGTGCCAGCAGCTTGGTGGGGGGTCCTGGCAATCAGCCCCAGCATTTT. The complete variable domain, with remaining parts taken from reference TRBV7-2 and TRBJ1-5, reads GAGVSQSPSNKVTEKGKDVELRCDPISGHTALYWYRQSLGQGLEFLIYFQGNSAPDKSGLPSDRFSAERTGGSVSTLTIQRTQQEDSAVYLCASSLVGGPGNQPQHFGDGTRLSIL.

DNA of the CDR3: TGTGCCAGCAGCTTGAGCAAGCGGCCAGGCGATCGCACAGATACGCAGTATTTT. This encodes CASSLSKRPGDRTDTQYF. J is TRBJ2-3 and V is TRBV5-8; D possibly corresponds to TRBD2 (5 bases). CDR1 and CDR2 (germline): SGHTS, YDEGEE. Trimming pared 1 base from V and 1 base from J, leaving 19 bases between. The CDR3 loop spans 18 amino acids.